The present T cell receptor (beta chain) was sequenced within a study of T cells in Graves' hyperthyroidism and ophthalmopathy. This clonotype was seen ten or more times. No antigen is known for it. From RNA transcripts, TCR beta CDR3 regions were amplified. TCR CDR3 regions were first amplified by RT-PCR with HTBI primers. TCRdb re-derived calls from the multiplex PCR reads in MiXCR, one entry per CDR3 protein. The profile covers about 660,000 distinct CDR3 sequences, with roughly 46% appearing a single time and less than 9.5% taken by the ten largest. Trimming removed 7 bases from V and 7 bases from J; junction bases left unmatched: 6. CDR3 size: 13 residues. Germline V lookup: CDR1 LNHDA, CDR2 SQIVND (reference sequence). The study left out patients who had uncontrolled infection, other autoimmune disease, pregnancy or lactation. The study, taken as a whole, reports: A 13 V-J model separated ophthalmopathy from stable hyperthyroidism. Blood held most thyroid clonotypes expanded above 0.001 frequency.

This TCR derives from an adult man with Graves' disease, either hyperthyroidism or ophthalmopathy (not recorded which). V gene TRBV19 combines with J gene TRBJ1-4, with TRBD1 matching over 7 bases. Sequenced input: peripheral blood or thyroid tissue (not recorded which). CDR3 in DNA: TGTGCCAGTATGTCAGGGGGTCGTGAAAAACTGTTTTTT. As protein: CASMSGGREKLFF.